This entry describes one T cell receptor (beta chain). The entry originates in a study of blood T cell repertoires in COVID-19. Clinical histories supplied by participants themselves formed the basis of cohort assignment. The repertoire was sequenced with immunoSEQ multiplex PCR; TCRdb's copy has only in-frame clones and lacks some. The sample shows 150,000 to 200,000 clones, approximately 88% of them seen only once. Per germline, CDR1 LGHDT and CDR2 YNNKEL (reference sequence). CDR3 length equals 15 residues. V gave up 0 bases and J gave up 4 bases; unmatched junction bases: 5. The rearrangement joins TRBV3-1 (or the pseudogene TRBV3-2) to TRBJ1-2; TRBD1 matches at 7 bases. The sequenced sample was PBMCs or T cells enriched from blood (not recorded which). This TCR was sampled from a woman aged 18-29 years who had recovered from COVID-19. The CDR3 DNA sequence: TGTGCCAGCAGCCAAGAGACAGGGTTCGGCTATGGCTACACCTTC. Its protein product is CASSQETGFGYGYTF.